This is a list of T cell receptor beta chains from one sample in a study of molecular identifiers for immune sequencing clone quantification. TCRdb reprocessed the PCR reads with MiXCR, giving one entry per CDR3 protein. The repertoire has approximately 670,000 distinct CDR3 sequences, just under 20% of them found once; the top ten carry roughly 0.85%. The sample taken for sequencing was naive CD8+ T cells from blood, with Jurkat cell RNA spiked in. These receptors all stem from a human donor in good health. Some libraries in this study had Jurkat cell RNA spiked in. CDR3s include the opening cysteine and the closing phenylalanine or tryptophan. Each record gives: D gene, clone size, V gene, J gene, CDR3 DNA, CDR3 protein. The D gene is left open where the match is weak. Size tells how often a clone was seen (once, few, many) or the class of an expanded clone, and some rows leave it out.

D gene: NA
clone size: many
V gene: TRBV5-1
J gene: TRBJ1-3
CDR3 DNA: TGCGCCAGCACGGTAAATGCGGCACCTGGAAACACCATATATTTT
CDR3 protein: CASTVNAAPGNTIYF

D gene: NA
clone size: few
V gene: TRBV19
J gene: TRBJ2-7
CDR3 DNA: TGTGCCAGTAGTCCTGTGGCGGGGGCAGGGGAGCAGTACTTC
CDR3 protein: CASSPVAGAGEQYF

D gene: TRBD2
clone size: NA
V gene: TRBV27
J gene: TRBJ2-7
CDR3 DNA: TGTGCCGGCAGGCCGGGACTAGCGGGAGAAGCCTACGAGCAGTACTTC
CDR3 protein: CAGRPGLAGEAYEQYF

D gene: NA
clone size: few
V gene: TRBV7-7
J gene: TRBJ2-5
CDR3 DNA: TGTGCCAGCAGCTTCGAGTCCAGCGGGGAGACCCAGTACTTC
CDR3 protein: CASSFESSGETQYF

D gene: NA
clone size: many
V gene: TRBV6-6
J gene: TRBJ2-3
CDR3 DNA: TGTGCCACCACGGTGGCGGGATTGACAGATACGCAGTATTTT
CDR3 protein: CATTVAGLTDTQYF

D gene: TRBD2
clone size: many
V gene: TRBV7-2
J gene: TRBJ2-5
CDR3 DNA: TGTGCCAGCAGCTACGAGGTGATAGCGGGGCCTCAAGAGACCCAGTACTTC
CDR3 protein: CASSYEVIAGPQETQYF

D gene: NA
clone size: many
V gene: TRBV7-9
J gene: TRBJ1-5
CDR3 DNA: TGTGCCAGCAGCTTAGATCTGGGGTCGGGTGCCAATCAGCCCCAGCATTTT
CDR3 protein: CASSLDLGSGANQPQHF

D gene: NA
clone size: few
V gene: TRBV4-1
J gene: TRBJ2-7
CDR3 DNA: TGCACCAGCAGCCAAGGGGGGTACGAGCAGTACTTC
CDR3 protein: CTSSQGGYEQYF

D gene: NA
clone size: NA
V gene: TRBV4-3
J gene: TRBJ2-1
CDR3 DNA: TGCGCCAGCAGCCCAGATTTGAGCTTCTACAATGAGCAGTTCTTC
CDR3 protein: CASSPDLSFYNEQFF

D gene: NA
clone size: many
V gene: TRBV28
J gene: TRBJ2-1
CDR3 DNA: TGTGCCAGCAGTTTGATCGGGGGCATCCACAATGAGCAGTTCTTC
CDR3 protein: CASSLIGGIHNEQFF

D gene: NA
clone size: many
V gene: TRBV3-2
J gene: TRBJ2-5
CDR3 DNA: TGTGCCAGCAGCCAAGGTCACTACCCAATAGCCCAGTACTTC
CDR3 protein: CASSQGHYPIAQYF

D gene: NA
clone size: many
V gene: TRBV20-1
J gene: TRBJ2-6
CDR3 DNA: TGCAGTGCTAAACGGCCTATAGCTGGGGCCAACGTCCTGACTTTC
CDR3 protein: CSAKRPIAGANVLTF

D gene: NA
clone size: NA
V gene: TRBV4-1
J gene: TRBJ1-6
CDR3 DNA: TGCGCCAGCAGCCAAGATTTAGACTACACTTCACCCCTCCACTTT
CDR3 protein: CASSQDLDYTSPLHF

D gene: NA
clone size: many
V gene: TRBV4-1
J gene: TRBJ2-2
CDR3 DNA: TGCGCCAGCAGACCCGGGACCGGGGAGCTGTTTTTT
CDR3 protein: CASRPGTGELFF

D gene: TRBD2
clone size: few
V gene: TRBV13
J gene: TRBJ2-1
CDR3 DNA: TGTGCCAGCAGCTTAGCGGGGGGGCGGTACAATGAGCAGTTCTTC
CDR3 protein: CASSLAGGRYNEQFF

D gene: TRBD2
clone size: many
V gene: TRBV7-9
J gene: TRBJ2-3
CDR3 DNA: TGTGCCAGCAGCCCAACAAGCGGGACCCGCGCAGATACGCAGTATTTT
CDR3 protein: CASSPTSGTRADTQYF

D gene: NA
clone size: many
V gene: TRBV7-9
J gene: TRBJ2-2
CDR3 DNA: TGTGCCAGCCTCCGGGACACCCACCAGTACACCGGGGAGCTGTTTTTT
CDR3 protein: CASLRDTHQYTGELFF

D gene: NA
clone size: few
V gene: TRBV20-1
J gene: TRBJ1-1
CDR3 DNA: TGCAGTGCTAGAGATGTGGAGGGACATAACACTGAAGCTTTCTTT
CDR3 protein: CSARDVEGHNTEAFF